One sample yielded the 31 T cell receptor beta chains listed below, sequenced in a study of shared clonotypes between healthy human individuals. This table comes from immunoSEQ multiplex PCR, and its TCRdb copy is limited to in-frame clones, with some not included. The table has 2 million to 2.5 million clones, approximately 90% seen once. The sequenced sample was naive CD4+ T cells from PBMCs. Subset in this sample: CD45RA+ positively selected. The receptors derive from a man younger than 35 in good health. Some clones in this sample may be carry-over from other donors' samples.

This sequence joins TRBV19 and TRBJ1-5; TRBD1 matches 8 bases. The CDR3 runs to 15 residues. J was trimmed by 5 bases and V by 4 bases; bases with no gene match: 7. Germline V CDR1 and CDR2: LNHDA, SQIVND (reference sequence). CDR3 coding DNA: TGTGCCAGTAGTACCCAACAGGGGGTGGATCAGCCCCAGCATTTT. Its translation: CASSTQQGVDQPQHF.

This chain connects TRBV6-5 to TRBJ2-7; 13 bases agree with TRBD2. Unmatched junction bases numbered 3, after V lost 0 bases and J lost 4 bases. This CDR3 region has 16 residues. The germline V gene encodes CDR1 MNHEY and CDR2 SVGAGI. CDR3 amino acids: CASSYSRTSGGYEQYF. In nucleotides, the CDR3 is TGTGCCAGCAGTTACTCTAGGACTAGCGGGGGATACGAGCAGTACTTC.

The chain has TRBV20-1 and TRBJ2-7, with D perhaps matching TRBD2 (5 bases). In germline, CDR1 is DFQATT, CDR2 SNEGSKA (reference sequence). The germline V and J ends were trimmed by 5 bases and 5 bases, with 7 bases remaining between them. The CDR3 extends over 10 amino acids. The CDR3 nucleotides are TGCAGTGCTCGGGGTCACGAGCAGTACTTC. Protein product: CSARGHEQYF.

This chain uses TRBV19 with TRBJ2-7; unclear D gene. Germline loops: CDR1 LNHDA, CDR2 SQIVND (reference sequence). V gave up 5 bases and J gave up 7 bases, with 12 bases separating them. CDR3 length equals 12 residues. CDR3 loop: CASSGHRNEQYF. DNA for the CDR3: TGTGCCAGTAGTGGGCACCGAAATGAGCAGTACTTC. The complete variable domain, with remaining parts taken from reference TRBV19 and TRBJ2-7, reads DGGITQSPKYLFRKEGQNVTLSCEQNLNHDAMYWYRQDPGQGLRLIYYSQIVNDFQKGDIAEGYSVSREKKESFPLTVTSAQKNPTAFYLCASSGHRNEQYFGPGTRLTVT.

This sequence joins TRBV11-3 and TRBJ2-7; 12 bases map to TRBD1. V lost 5 bases, J lost 3 bases, and 5 bases stayed unmatched. Germline V gene lookup returns CDR1 SGHNT and CDR2 YENEEA. The CDR3 extends over 15 amino acids. The CDR3 DNA is TGTGCCAGCAGCGCGGGGACAGGGGGCAACTACGAGCAGTACTTC. Amino acid sequence: CASSAGTGGNYEQYF.

The chain is built from TRBV9 and TRBJ2-1; D possibly matches TRBD1 or TRBD2 (5 bases each). The CDR3 loop spans 15 amino acids. The V end was cut by 4 bases, the J end by 2 bases, with 13 bases between. Germline V CDR1 and CDR2: SGDLS, YYNGEE. The CDR3 DNA follows: TGTGCCAGCAGCCCGGGGACGGGAACCTACAATGAGCAGTTCTTC. Protein sequence: CASSPGTGTYNEQFF.

CDR3 amino acids: CASSKTGLAGGTADTQYF. DNA for the CDR3: TGCGCCAGCAGCAAGACGGGACTAGCGGGAGGGACTGCAGATACGCAGTATTTT. The chain combines TRBV5-1 with TRBJ2-3; 16 bases match TRBD2. Per the germline V gene, CDR1 is SGHRS and CDR2 is YFSETQ. V was pared by 4 bases and J by 4 bases, with 9 bases of the junction left unmatched. This CDR3 has 18 residues.

This chain connects TRBV9 to TRBJ2-1, with 12 bases identical to TRBD2. V shed 2 bases and J 8 bases; nucleotides not matched to a gene: 5. This CDR3 has 15 amino acids. Germline lookup yields CDR1 SGDLS and CDR2 YYNGEE. The CDR3 reads CASSVLAGGLYEQFF. CDR3 DNA: TGTGCCAGCAGCGTTCTAGCGGGAGGGTTGTATGAGCAGTTCTTC.

CDR3 protein: CASSRRDRDAEAFF. The DNA for the CDR3 is TGTGCCAGCAGCCGCCGGGACAGGGACGCTGAAGCTTTCTTT. The V call is TRBV7-9, the J call TRBJ1-1; TRBD1 agrees at 9 bases. Germline CDR1 is SEHNR and CDR2 is FQNEAQ (reference sequence). The length of the CDR3 is 14 residues. J was trimmed by 6 bases and V by 5 bases; bases with no gene match: 7.

This clone appeared a single time. The J gene is TRBJ1-5, the V gene TRBV7-2, with TRBD1 matching 8 bases. The CDR3 covers 15 residues. The junction had 7 bases not matched to a gene; V was cut back by 5 bases and J by 4 bases. CDR1 is SGHTA and CDR2 is FQGNSA in the germline V gene. The CDR3, as DNA: TGTGCCAGCAGCCTAAGGACAGGGACTAATCAGCCCCAGCATTTT. This encodes CASSLRTGTNQPQHF.

V is TRBV6-1 and J is TRBJ2-3; D gene ambiguous. V was shortened by 9 bases and J by 0 bases, with 13 bases between the two germline ends. This CDR3 contains 14 residues. The germline V gene has CDR1 MNHNS and CDR2 SASEGT. CDR3 region: CASTDQESTDTQYF. In nucleotides, the CDR3 is TGTGCCAGTACGGATCAGGAGAGCACAGATACGCAGTATTTT.

This clone was recorded only once. CDR3 nucleotide sequence: TGTGCCAGCTCAGTACAGGGCCCGGGAGGGAGGATCTACGAGCAGTACTTC. This sequence encodes CASSVQGPGGRIYEQYF. This rearrangement joins TRBV18 to TRBJ2-7, with TRBD2 matching 8 bases. CDR1 is KGHSH, CDR2 LQKENI, per germline. The CDR3 totals 17 residues. J was trimmed by 3 bases and V by 5 bases; bases with no gene match: 15.

This chain joins TRBV4-3 and TRBJ1-2; D possibly corresponds to TRBD1 (5 bases). The V gene's germline CDR1 is LGHNA and CDR2 YSLEER. The V end was cut by 4 bases, the J end by 4 bases, with 16 bases between. The CDR3 spans 15 residues. The CDR3 DNA is TGCGCCAGCAGCCGGGACCCAGGGTTCCCCTATGGCTACACCTTC. It codes for CASSRDPGFPYGYTF.

This CDR3 reads CASGTTDTQYF. DNA for the CDR3: TGTGCCAGCGGAACCACAGATACGCAGTATTTT. The gene calls are TRBV28 and TRBJ2-3; D ambiguous. The CDR3 spans 11 residues. Trimming pared 8 bases from V and 2 bases from J, leaving 5 bases between. The germline V gene encodes CDR1 MDHEN and CDR2 SYDVKM.

The chain combines TRBV13 with TRBJ2-7; D gene unclear. Per the germline V gene, CDR1 is PRHDT and CDR2 is FYEKMQ (reference sequence). The CDR3 extends over 11 amino acids. The V and J ends lost 4 bases and 5 bases respectively, with 6 bases between them. In DNA form, the CDR3 reads TGTGCCAGCAGCTGGGGTCACGAGCAGTACTTC. Its translation: CASSWGHEQYF.

V gene TRBV5-8 combines with J gene TRBJ2-7; 8 bases agree with TRBD2. The CDR3 is 17 amino acids. After removal of 4 bases from V and 9 bases from J, the junction contained 21 bases not matched to a gene. Per the germline V gene, CDR1 is SGHTS and CDR2 is YDEGEE. The CDR3 sequence: CASSPGRGLPLLEGQYF. CDR3 DNA sequence: TGTGCCAGCAGCCCCGGGAGGGGCCTACCCCTTTTGGAGGGGCAGTACTTC.

V gene TRBV11-2 combines with J gene TRBJ2-3; 7 positions match TRBD2. The CDR3 loop spans 14 amino acids. With V trimmed by 5 bases and J by 4 bases, 6 bases remained unmatched. Germline values: CDR1 SGHAT, CDR2 FQNNGV. The CDR3 nucleotides read TGTGCCAGCAGCCCCCGTAGCGGGTCAGATACGCAGTATTTT. Amino acids: CASSPRSGSDTQYF.

The CDR3 region is CASRAGLGGWGGELFF. For the CDR3, the DNA is TGTGCCAGCAGGGCTGGACTAGGGGGATGGGGCGGGGAGCTGTTTTTT. The J gene is TRBJ2-2, the V gene TRBV2, with D perhaps TRBD2 (7 bases). The V end was cut by 6 bases, the J end by 7 bases, with 21 bases between. The CDR3 contains 16 residues. CDR1 is SNHLY and CDR2 is FYNNEI in the germline V gene.

The chain carries TRBV10-1 and TRBJ2-3; 7 positions agree with TRBD1. This CDR3 has 13 residues. V was clipped by 8 bases and J by 0 bases; unmatched bases: 2. CDR1 is WNHNN and CDR2 is SYGVQD in the germline V gene (reference sequence). The DNA for the CDR3 is TGCGCCAGCGGGGGACAGAGCACAGATACGCAGTATTTT. It encodes CASGGQSTDTQYF.

A note on this clone: This same CDR3 is encoded by further DNA sequences in the sample. This chain links TRBV5-1 with TRBJ2-1; no reliable D call. This CDR3 contains 14 residues. The germline V gene has CDR1 SGHRS and CDR2 YFSETQ. V shed 0 bases and J shed 2 bases, with 6 bases lying between them. CDR3 in amino acids: CASSLGDTYNEQFF. In DNA, the CDR3 is TGCGCCAGCAGCTTGGGAGACACCTACAATGAGCAGTTCTTC.

This clone was seen once. This sequence joins TRBV11-2 and TRBJ2-7; D remains ambiguous. Germline lookup yields CDR1 SGHAT and CDR2 FQNNGV. CDR3 length: 15 amino acids. The V end lost 5 bases, the J end lost 2 bases, and 16 bases lay between the germline ends. The CDR3 protein is CASSAYPEFTYEQYF. The CDR3 nucleotides are TGTGCCAGCAGCGCTTACCCGGAATTCACCTACGAGCAGTACTTC.

About this clone itself: This sample includes further DNA sequences coding for the same CDR3. The chain uses TRBV11-3 and TRBJ2-1; D possibly uses TRBD1 or TRBD2 (5 bases each). This CDR3 has 14 amino acids. Germline V gene data show CDR1 as SGHNT and CDR2 as YENEEA. Trimming took off 8 bases at V and 0 bases at J, with 11 bases between the two ends. In nucleotides, the CDR3 is TGTGCCAGCTCCCCGGGGCTCTCCTACAATGAGCAGTTCTTC. This gives the protein CASSPGLSYNEQFF.

Note on this clone: Other DNA sequences in this specimen translate into the identical CDR3. The rearrangement joins TRBV9 to TRBJ2-3; no clear D. CDR3 length: 14 amino acids. Germline V gene data show CDR1 as SGDLS and CDR2 as YYNGEE. Trimming took off 0 bases at V and 0 bases at J, with 5 bases between the two ends. The CDR3, as DNA: TGTGCCAGCAGCGTAGGACGTAGCACAGATACGCAGTATTTT. Its protein product is CASSVGRSTDTQYF.

This clone has just one count. The chain uses TRBV7-3 and TRBJ2-3, with D possibly being TRBD2 (6 bases). This CDR3 region has 14 residues. The V gene lost 3 bases and the J gene lost 5 bases, with 12 bases spanning the gap. The germline V gene has CDR1 SGHTA and CDR2 FQGTGA. The CDR3 nucleotides read TGTGCCAGCAGCTTCCGGGAGAAGGTAGATACGCAGTATTTT. Its translation: CASSFREKVDTQYF.

The genes are TRBV2 and TRBJ1-5; D is undetermined. CDR1 and CDR2 from the germline V gene are SNHLY and FYNNEI. V was shortened by 1 base and J by 5 bases, with 9 bases between the two germline ends. The CDR3 loop spans 14 amino acids. The CDR3 DNA is TGTGCCAGCAGTGAAGTTACAGCAGATCAGCCCCAGCATTTT. Translated: CASSEVTADQPQHF.

CDR3 sequence (DNA): TGTGCCAGCAGCTTGATCCGCTCTGGGGCCAACGTCCTGACTTTC. Translated, it gives CASSLIRSGANVLTF. J is TRBJ2-6 and V is TRBV5-5; D not resolved. V was pared by 1 base and J by 0 bases, with 5 bases between. Germline CDR1 SGHKS, CDR2 YYEKEE (reference sequence). The CDR3 contains 15 residues.

The chain's CDR3 is CASSAPGTGYQPQHF. The CDR3 nucleotides read TGTGCCAGCAGCGCCCCCGGGACAGGGTATCAGCCCCAGCATTTT. This chain links TRBV7-2 with TRBJ1-5; 9 bases are a match to TRBD1. Germline values: CDR1 SGHTA, CDR2 FQGNSA. The CDR3 consists of 15 residues. V shed 5 bases, J shed 5 bases, and the junction held 7 bases outside the gene matches.

The CDR3 DNA is TGCGCCAGCAGCTTTCAACAGGGGAGCGGAGAGACCCAGTACTTC. Translated, it gives CASSFQQGSGETQYF. J is TRBJ2-5 and V is TRBV5-1; 7 nucleotides align to TRBD1. With V trimmed by 2 bases and J by 4 bases, 8 bases remained unmatched. The CDR3 is 15 amino acids. Per the germline V gene, CDR1 is SGHRS and CDR2 is YFSETQ.

This clone was seen only once. The CDR3 sequence is CSVASNSFTDTQYF. CDR3 coding DNA: TGCAGCGTTGCTTCTAACAGTTTCACAGATACGCAGTATTTT. The rearrangement joins TRBV29-1 to TRBJ2-3; D gene uncertain. The germline V gene has CDR1 SQVTM and CDR2 ANQGSEA. The CDR3 spans 14 residues. V was clipped by 4 bases and J by 2 bases, with 13 bases between them.

V is TRBV6-1 and J is TRBJ1-5; TRBD1 matches at 8 bases. This CDR3 is 18 amino acids long. Germline V gene sequence: CDR1 MNHNS, CDR2 SASEGT. V shed 4 bases, J shed 0 bases, and the junction held 11 bases outside the gene matches. For the CDR3, the DNA is TGTGCCAGCAGTGCACCCGGGACAGGAGTATATAGCAATCAGCCCCAGCATTTT. Translation gives CASSAPGTGVYSNQPQHF.

A note on this clone: Additional DNA sequences in this sample encode the identical CDR3. V gene TRBV2 combines with J gene TRBJ1-2, with TRBD1 matching over 11 bases. The V segment lost 8 bases and the J segment 7 bases; nucleotides outside the gene matches: 3. Germline V gives CDR1 SNHLY, CDR2 FYNNEI. The CDR3 consists of 12 residues. For the CDR3, the DNA is TGTGCCAGCGGACAGGGGGCGGGTGGCTACACCTTC. Its protein is CASGQGAGGYTF.